These 19 T cell receptor beta chains originate from one sample sequenced in a study of blood T cell repertoires in COVID-19. Repertoires were generated with immunoSEQ multiplex PCR, while TCRdb's copy carries only in-frame clones and drops some. The sample records fewer than 250,000 clones, about 88% being singletons. The sample was peripheral blood. These receptors all stem from a middle-aged man with acute or convalescent COVID-19.

This clone was seen a single time. The chain links TRBV4-1 to TRBJ1-1; D is uncertain. Between the trimmed V and J ends, which lost 0 bases and 4 bases, there was a span of 6 bases. Germline V gene lookup returns CDR1 MGHRA and CDR2 YSYEKL. The CDR3 loop spans 13 amino acids. DNA for the CDR3: TGCGCCAGCAGCCAAGAAGTGAGCACTGAAGCTTTCTTT. It specifies CASSQEVSTEAFF.

The CDR3 DNA is TGTGCCAGCCAGCCCCGGGAGACTAACGGACCACTTGCGGGCGGGGAGCTGTTTTTT. This sequence encodes CASQPRETNGPLAGGELFF. J is TRBJ2-2 and V is TRBV11-3, with D possibly matching TRBD2 (6 bases). This CDR3 comprises 19 residues. Between the trimmed V and J ends, which lost 8 bases and 7 bases, there was a span of 32 bases. Germline values: CDR1 SGHNT, CDR2 YENEEA.

The rearrangement joins TRBV3-1 (or the pseudogene TRBV3-2) to TRBJ1-1, with D perhaps TRBD1 (6 bases). V was trimmed by 0 bases and J by 3 bases, leaving 20 bases between them. Germline V gene data show CDR1 as LGHDT and CDR2 as YNNKEL (reference sequence). This CDR3 has 18 amino acids. This CDR3 reads CASSQDPHREGGYTEAFF. CDR3 DNA sequence: TGTGCCAGCAGCCAAGACCCACACAGGGAAGGTGGGTACACTGAAGCTTTCTTT.

The V and J genes are TRBV18 and TRBJ1-1; D gene uncertain. The CDR3 extends over 14 amino acids. V lost 0 bases to trimming and J lost 3 bases, with 8 bases between them. Germline V gives CDR1 KGHSH, CDR2 LQKENI. Written as DNA, the CDR3 is TGTGCCAGCTCACCACCTCAGGTTTACACTGAAGCTTTCTTT. The encoded protein is CASSPPQVYTEAFF.

The chain combines TRBV19 with TRBJ1-2; D is undetermined. This CDR3 has 14 residues. The germline V and J ends were trimmed by 4 bases and 5 bases, with 14 bases remaining between them. CDR1 is LNHDA and CDR2 is SQIVND in the germline V gene (reference sequence). The CDR3 sequence is CASSNWELDYGYTF. CDR3 DNA: TGTGCCAGTAGTAACTGGGAACTAGATTATGGCTACACCTTC.

The chain combines TRBV30 with TRBJ2-5; 7 bases match TRBD1. V lost 2 bases and J lost 4; bases outside the gene matches: 7. This CDR3 comprises 14 residues. CDR1 and CDR2 from the germline V gene are GTSNPN and SVGIG (reference sequence). The CDR3 coding sequence is TGTGCCTGGAGTTCACAAACAGGGGCAGAGACCCAGTACTTC. Translated: CAWSSQTGAETQYF. Using reference TRBV30 and TRBJ2-5 for the parts outside the CDR3, the full variable domain is SQTIHQWPATLVQPVGSPLSLECTVEGTSNPNLYWYRQAAGRGLQLLFYSVGIGQISSEVPQNLSASRPQDRQFILSSKKLLLSDSGFYLCAWSSQTGAETQYFGPGTRLLVL.

CDR3 sequence reads: CASSPGGGNTGELFF. The DNA for the CDR3 is TGTGCCAGCAGCCCCGGCGGCGGGAACACCGGGGAGCTGTTTTTT. The gene calls are TRBV7-9 and TRBJ2-2; D is uncertain. With 5 bases removed from V and 1 base from J, the gap between germline ends came to 11 bases. The CDR3 spans 15 residues. CDR1 and CDR2 (germline): SEHNR, FQNEAQ (reference sequence).

The chain is built from TRBV13 and TRBJ1-4, with D perhaps matching TRBD1 (6 bases). CDR3 length: 15 amino acids. The V end was cut by 3 bases, the J end by 4 bases, with 12 bases between. Looked up from germline, CDR1 is PRHDT and CDR2 is FYEKMQ (reference sequence). The CDR3 DNA reads as TGTGCCAGCAGCTTCCGGACAGCTGATAATGAAAAACTGTTTTTT. Amino acid sequence: CASSFRTADNEKLFF.

The DNA of the CDR3 is TGTGCCACCACCACGGACAGGGTTAATTCACCCCTCCACTTT. Protein product: CATTTDRVNSPLHF. The gene calls are TRBV15 and TRBJ1-6, with 8 bases identical to TRBD1. Germline V gives CDR1 LNHNV, CDR2 YYDKDF (reference sequence). CDR3 length equals 14 residues. J lost 6 bases, V lost 7 bases, and 5 bases had no gene match.

The V and J genes are TRBV19 and TRBJ1-6; 7 bases align to TRBD1. Germline trimming cut 3 bases from V and 7 bases from J; bases unmatched to any gene: 9. The CDR3 totals 16 residues. In germline, CDR1 is LNHDA, CDR2 SQIVND (reference sequence). CDR3 protein: CASSIGPDRENSPLHF. The CDR3 DNA reads as TGTGCCAGTAGTATCGGACCCGACAGGGAGAATTCACCCCTCCACTTT.

V usage is TRBV7-2 and J usage is TRBJ2-1; D may be TRBD1 (6 bases). CDR1 SGHTA and CDR2 FQGNSA come from the germline V gene. The V end lost 0 bases, the J end lost 7 bases, and 13 bases lay between the germline ends. The CDR3 is made up of 15 amino acids. The CDR3 here is CASSLAGASLNEQFF. Written as DNA, the CDR3 is TGTGCCAGCAGCTTAGCGGGGGCCTCATTGAATGAGCAGTTCTTC.

CDR3 sequence (DNA): TGTGCCAGCAGTTCCCAACGGGGGAGTCAAGAGACCCAGTACTTC. Residues: CASSSQRGSQETQYF. The genes are TRBV6-5 and TRBJ2-5; a possible D gene is TRBD2 (6 bases). Trimming removed 4 bases from V and 2 bases from J, with 14 bases in between. The length of the CDR3 is 15 residues. Germline V CDR1 and CDR2: MNHEY, SVGAGI.

This chain connects TRBV7-2 to TRBJ1-1, with 7 bases aligning to TRBD1. Germline trimming cut 6 bases from V and 2 bases from J; bases unmatched to any gene: 6. This CDR3 has 14 residues. The germline gives CDR1 SGHTA, CDR2 FQGNSA. The CDR3 DNA sequence: TGTGCCAGCAGTCAAACAGGGGTTAACACTGAAGCTTTCTTT. This sequence encodes CASSQTGVNTEAFF.

The chain recombines TRBV6-5 with TRBJ1-6, with D perhaps matching TRBD1 (5 bases). Trimming took off 6 bases at V and 0 bases at J, with 9 bases between the two ends. The CDR3 is 15 amino acids. The germline CDR1 and CDR2 sequences are MNHEY and SVGAGI. The DNA of the CDR3 is TGTGCCAGCAGCGACAGCCTCTCCTATAATTCACCCCTCCACTTT. This translates into CASSDSLSYNSPLHF.

This chain connects TRBV7-9 to TRBJ2-3, with a possible D match to TRBD1 (6 bases). The length of the CDR3 is 14 residues. The V and J ends lost 5 bases and 1 base respectively, with 10 bases between them. Germline CDR1 and CDR2: SEHNR and FQNEAQ (reference sequence). This chain's CDR3 is CASSARTGTDTQYF. The CDR3 nucleotides read TGTGCCAGCAGCGCAAGGACAGGCACAGATACGCAGTATTTT.

The rearrangement joins TRBV5-1 to TRBJ2-7, with 9 bases fitting TRBD2. The CDR3 length is 16 residues. V was pared by 3 bases and J by 5 bases, with 12 bases of the junction left unmatched. The germline V gene encodes CDR1 SGHRS and CDR2 YFSETQ. For the CDR3, the DNA is TGCGCCAGCAGCTCCGGTAGCGGGGGCCCCCCGAACGAGCAGTACTTC. Translated, it gives CASSSGSGGPPNEQYF.

V usage is TRBV9 and J usage is TRBJ1-6, with a weak D call TRBD1 (5 bases). This CDR3 has 13 residues. Trimming took off 8 bases at V and 8 bases at J, with 14 bases between the two ends. CDR1 and CDR2 (germline): SGDLS, YYNGEE. CDR3 amino acids: CASQQEQDSPLHF. The CDR3 nucleotides are TGTGCCAGTCAACAGGAGCAGGATTCACCCCTCCACTTT.

In its sample, this clone was seen once. The chain uses TRBV19 and TRBJ1-6; D is possibly TRBD1 (6 bases). The CDR3 covers 15 residues. In germline, CDR1 is LNHDA, CDR2 SQIVND (reference sequence). V was clipped by 3 bases and J by 8 bases, with 14 bases between them. The CDR3 bases are TGTGCCAGTAGTATCCCCGGACAGAGGGATTCACCCCTCCACTTT. This translates into CASSIPGQRDSPLHF.

The V gene is TRBV5-1, the J gene TRBJ2-1, with D uncertain. Trimming removed 0 bases from V and 8 bases from J, with 3 bases in between. This CDR3 region has 11 residues. Germline CDR1 SGHRS, CDR2 YFSETQ. In DNA, the CDR3 is TGCGCCAGCAGCTTGGTCGATGAGCAGTTCTTC. It encodes CASSLVDEQFF.